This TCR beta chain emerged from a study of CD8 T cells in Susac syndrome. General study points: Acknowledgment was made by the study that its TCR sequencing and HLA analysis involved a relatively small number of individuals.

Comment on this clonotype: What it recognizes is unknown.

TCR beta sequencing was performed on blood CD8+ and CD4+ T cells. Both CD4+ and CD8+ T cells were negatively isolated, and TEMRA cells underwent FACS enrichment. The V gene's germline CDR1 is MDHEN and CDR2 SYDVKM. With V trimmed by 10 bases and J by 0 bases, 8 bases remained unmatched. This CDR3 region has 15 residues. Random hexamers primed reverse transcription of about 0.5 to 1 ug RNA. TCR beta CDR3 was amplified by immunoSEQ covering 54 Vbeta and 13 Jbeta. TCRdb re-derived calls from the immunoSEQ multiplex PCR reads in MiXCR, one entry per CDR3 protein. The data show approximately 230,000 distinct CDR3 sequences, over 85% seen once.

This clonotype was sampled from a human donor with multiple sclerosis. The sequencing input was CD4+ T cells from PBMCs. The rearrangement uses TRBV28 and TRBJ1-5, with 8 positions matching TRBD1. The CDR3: CAIRQGSYSNQPQHF. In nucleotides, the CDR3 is TGTGCCATTAGACAGGGGTCCTATAGCAATCAGCCCCAGCATTTT.